The present entry profiles one TCR beta chain with its context. As handled by the study authors: Using reference gene primer amplification, nucleated cell counts were estimated. Using immunoSEQ multiplex PCR, the repertoire was profiled, and TCRdb retains in-frame clones only, with some absent. V, J and clone size are taken as reported in that table, and D and trimming were inferred from the DNA itself. The data hold 200,000 to 250,000 clones, with just under 90% observed a single time. The data were taken from a study of blood T cell repertoires in COVID-19. The Seattle patients, enrolled during active infection, were followed longitudinally. This CDR3 region has 16 residues. Trimming at V came to 0 bases and at J to 2 bases, leaving 2 bases not matched to a gene. Germline values: CDR1 ENHRY, CDR2 SYGVKD.

The sample consisted of peripheral blood. The sequence was collected from a young man with COVID-19, enrolled during active disease. This chain joins TRBV10-3 and TRBJ2-1, with TRBD1 matching over 9 bases. The CDR3 loop is CAISESGQGPYNEQFF. CDR3 bases: TGTGCCATCAGTGAGTCCGGACAGGGGCCCTACAATGAGCAGTTCTTC.